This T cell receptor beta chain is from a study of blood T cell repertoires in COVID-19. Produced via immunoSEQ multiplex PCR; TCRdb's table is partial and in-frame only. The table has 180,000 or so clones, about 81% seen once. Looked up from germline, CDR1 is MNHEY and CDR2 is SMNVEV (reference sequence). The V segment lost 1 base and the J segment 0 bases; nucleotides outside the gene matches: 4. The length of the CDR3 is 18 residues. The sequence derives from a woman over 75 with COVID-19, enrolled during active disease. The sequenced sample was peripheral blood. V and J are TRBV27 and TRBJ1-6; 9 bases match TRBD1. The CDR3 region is CASSLYGTGSSYNSPLHF. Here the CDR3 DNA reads TGTGCCAGCAGTTTATACGGGACAGGGAGCTCCTATAATTCACCCCTCCACTTT.